Shown below are 18 T cell receptor beta chains from a single sample sequenced in a study of blood T cell repertoires in COVID-19. The method was immunoSEQ multiplex PCR; TCRdb's version includes in-frame clones alone and lacks a portion of them. The table has approximately 80,000 clones, about 83% seen once. The specimen sequenced was peripheral blood. These receptor sequences come from a woman in her sixties or seventies with acute or convalescent COVID-19.

The rearrangement uses TRBV7-9 and TRBJ1-1; TRBD1 aligns across 7 bases. J lost 0 bases, V lost 1 base, and 8 bases had no gene match. Germline V lookup: CDR1 SEHNR, CDR2 FQNEAQ (reference sequence). CDR3 length: 17 residues. In DNA form, the CDR3 reads TGTGCCAGCAGCTTAGTTAGGGGGCTTGGGATGAACACTGAAGCTTTCTTT. It is translated as CASSLVRGLGMNTEAFF.

The chain is built from TRBV7-6 and TRBJ2-6; unclear D gene. CDR3 size: 14 residues. Germline-derived CDR1 and CDR2 are SGHVS and FNYEAQ. Deletions cut 6 bases from V and 1 base from J, with 7 bases between. In DNA, the CDR3 is TGTGCCAGCAGTTTCCCTTCTGGGGCCAACGTCCTGACTTTC. Translating it yields CASSFPSGANVLTF.

This chain uses TRBV11-2 with TRBJ2-2, with D maybe TRBD1 (6 bases). CDR1 and CDR2 from the germline V gene are SGHAT and FQNNGV. The CDR3 consists of 15 residues. The V end was cut by 3 bases, the J end by 2 bases, with 10 bases between. In nucleotides, the CDR3 is TGTGCCAGCAGCTTCCGTGGGGGCAACACCGGGGAGCTGTTTTTT. It yields the protein CASSFRGGNTGELFF.

The count of this clone is one. V usage is TRBV15 and J usage is TRBJ1-5, with D possibly being TRBD1 (6 bases). Per the germline V gene, CDR1 is LNHNV and CDR2 is YYDKDF (reference sequence). V was clipped by 8 bases and J by 6 bases, with 11 bases between them. The CDR3 consists of 12 residues. The CDR3 region is CATRTEGQPQHF. CDR3 DNA sequence: TGTGCCACCCGGACAGAAGGTCAGCCCCAGCATTTT.

The chain recombines TRBV11-2 with TRBJ1-1; 7 bases agree with TRBD1. The CDR3 is 17 amino acids. CDR1 SGHAT and CDR2 FQNNGV come from the germline V gene. CDR3 bases: TGTGTCCCCACCCAGGGGGACAGCCGGCGGTGGGACACTGAAGCTTTCTTT. This gives the protein CVPTQGDSRRWDTEAFF.

This clone was observed once. The V and J genes are TRBV5-1 and TRBJ1-2; no definite D call. V was trimmed by 0 bases and J by 8 bases, leaving 11 bases between them. This CDR3 is 13 amino acids long. Germline loops: CDR1 SGHRS, CDR2 YFSETQ. The CDR3 spells CASSLGAREGYTF. The CDR3 DNA reads TGCGCCAGCAGCTTGGGGGCCCGGGAAGGCTACACCTTC.

This chain joins TRBV11-1 and TRBJ1-4, with TRBD1 matching 7 bases. V dropped 0 bases and J dropped 13; count of bases not matched to a gene: 5. Germline loops: CDR1 SGHAT, CDR2 FQDESV (reference sequence). The CDR3 length is 13 residues. The CDR3 DNA is TGTGCCAGCAGCTTAGCGGTGGGACAGCTACTGTTTTTT. This translates into CASSLAVGQLLFF.

This chain joins TRBV7-3 and TRBJ1-1, with TRBD1 as a possible D gene (5 bases). The CDR3 has 14 residues. Trimming removed 5 bases at V and 14 bases at J, with 24 bases between. The germline gives CDR1 SGHTA, CDR2 FQGTGA. Written as DNA, the CDR3 is TGTGCCAGCAGCCCCGACGGAGGCGCGGGGCTCCCCTTCTTT. It yields the protein CASSPDGGAGLPFF.

The chain carries TRBV4-2 and TRBJ1-1, with unresolved D. V lost 0 bases, J lost 4 bases, and 6 bases lay in between. The CDR3 is made up of 13 amino acids. Germline loops: CDR1 LGHNA, CDR2 YNFKEQ. The CDR3 reads CASSQDIVTEAFF. The CDR3 region has the DNA TGTGCCAGCAGCCAAGACATTGTCACTGAAGCTTTCTTT.

This sequence joins TRBV18 and TRBJ2-3, with D tentatively TRBD1 (5 bases). The CDR3 runs 16 residues. V dropped 5 bases and J dropped 2 bases, with 17 bases sitting between them. Germline V gene lookup returns CDR1 KGHSH and CDR2 LQKENI. The CDR3 sequence: CASSKDRYSSTDTQYF. The CDR3 nucleotides read TGTGCCAGCTCAAAAGACAGATACTCTTCCACAGATACGCAGTATTTT.

The chain has TRBV30 and TRBJ1-2; 10 positions agree with TRBD1. The CDR3 extends over 14 amino acids. V gave up 5 bases and J gave up 4 bases; unmatched junction bases: 7. Per the germline V gene, CDR1 is GTSNPN and CDR2 is SVGIG (reference sequence). The CDR3 sequence: CAWAARDRGYGYTF. The DNA for the CDR3 is TGTGCCTGGGCAGCCCGGGACAGGGGCTATGGCTACACCTTC.

The chain's CDR3 is CASSLGGQKNYTF. CDR3 nucleotides: TGCGCCAGCAGCTTGGGGGGACAGAAGAACTACACCTTC. This rearrangement joins TRBV5-1 to TRBJ1-2; TRBD1 matches 7 bases. From germline, CDR1 is SGHRS and CDR2 YFSETQ. CDR3 length equals 13 residues. Germline trimming cut 0 bases from V and 10 bases from J; bases unmatched to any gene: 6.

V usage is TRBV4-2 and J usage is TRBJ1-5; 8 positions match TRBD1. This CDR3 comprises 17 residues. V was pared by 4 bases and J by 5 bases, with 13 bases of the junction left unmatched. Germline-derived CDR1 and CDR2 are LGHNA and YNFKEQ. The CDR3 DNA reads as TGTGCCAGCAGCCCCCTGGGGGCGGCAGGGGGCCATCAGCCCCAGCATTTT. The encoded protein is CASSPLGAAGGHQPQHF.

The chain employs TRBV9 and TRBJ1-2, with D unresolved. The CDR3 has 13 amino acids. Germline V gives CDR1 SGDLS, CDR2 YYNGEE. V was trimmed by 0 bases and J by 8 bases, leaving 11 bases between them. This chain's CDR3 is CASSVEGGLGYTF. DNA of the CDR3: TGTGCCAGCAGCGTAGAAGGCGGGCTCGGCTACACCTTC.

This CDR3 is CASSSGTGNEQYF. As DNA, the CDR3 is TGTGCCAGCAGCTCCGGGACAGGGAATGAGCAGTACTTC. This sequence joins TRBV7-3 and TRBJ2-7; 9 positions agree with TRBD1. CDR3 length: 13 amino acids. Germline values: CDR1 SGHTA, CDR2 FQGTGA. The V and J ends lost 4 bases and 7 bases, in that order; junction bases with no gene match: 5.

CDR3 sequence reads: CASVLTGSLTGANVLTF. CDR3 in DNA: TGTGCTAGTGTGTTGACAGGTTCGTTAACTGGGGCCAACGTCCTGACTTTC. This chain uses TRBV12-5 with TRBJ2-6, with D tentatively TRBD1 (6 bases). V lost 7 bases and J lost 2, with 18 bases in between. Per germline, CDR1 LGHNT and CDR2 FRNRAP. The length of the CDR3 is 17 residues.

V gene TRBV7-9 combines with J gene TRBJ1-2, with 9 bases identical to TRBD1. This CDR3 has 14 amino acids. Trimming took 1 base from V and 3 from J; bases not matched to a gene: 0. CDR1 is SEHNR and CDR2 is FQNEAQ in the germline V gene (reference sequence). The CDR3 is CASSLGTGDYGYTF. In DNA, the CDR3 is TGTGCCAGCAGCTTAGGGACAGGGGACTATGGCTACACCTTC. Full variable domain (missing parts from reference TRBV7-9 and TRBJ1-2): DTGVSQNPRHKITKRGQNVTFRCDPISEHNRLYWYRQTLGQGPEFLTYFQNEAQLEKSRLLSDRFSAERPKGSFSTLEIQRTEQGDSAMYLCASSLGTGDYGYTFGSGTRLTVV.

This rearrangement joins TRBV5-1 to TRBJ1-2, with 10 bases fitting TRBD1. V lost 0 bases and J lost 7; bases outside the gene matches: 6. Looked up from germline, CDR1 is SGHRS and CDR2 is YFSETQ. The CDR3 is 15 amino acids. This CDR3 reads CASSLETGGSSGYTF. In DNA form, the CDR3 reads TGCGCCAGCAGCTTGGAGACAGGGGGCTCAAGTGGCTACACCTTC.